This T cell receptor (beta chain) was found in a study of T cells in Graves' hyperthyroidism and ophthalmopathy. There were TCR beta CDR3 regions amplified from RNA transcripts. Using the HTBI primer set, a first-round RT-PCR was run on the TCR CDR3. In TCRdb, the multiplex PCR reads were re-called with MiXCR into one record per CDR3 protein. The sample shows 450,000 to 500,000 distinct CDR3 sequences, approximately 23% of them seen only once. Ophthalmopathy in the patients scored at least 3 on Clinical Activity Score and at least 4 on NOSPECS grade, lasting under 3 months. Any patient presenting with uncontrolled infection, other autoimmune disease, pregnancy or lactation was left out. PBMCs came from 9 to 10 ml fresh peripheral blood. About this clonotype: The antigen remains undetermined.

Findings and caveats of the study: Most thyroid-expanded clonotypes above 0.001 were also found in blood.

Sample: blood. The clonotype originates from a woman aged 70-85 years with Graves' ophthalmopathy.

The CDR3 loop reads CASIETGRTGELFF. The CDR3 nucleotides read TGTGCCAGCATAGAGACAGGGAGAACCGGGGAGCTGTTTTTT. V usage is TRBV6-1 and J usage is TRBJ2-2, with 7 bases matching TRBD1. Per the germline V gene, CDR1 is MNHNS and CDR2 is SASEGT. J gave up 5 bases and V 7 bases, and 7 bases lay outside the gene matches. The CDR3 has 14 residues.